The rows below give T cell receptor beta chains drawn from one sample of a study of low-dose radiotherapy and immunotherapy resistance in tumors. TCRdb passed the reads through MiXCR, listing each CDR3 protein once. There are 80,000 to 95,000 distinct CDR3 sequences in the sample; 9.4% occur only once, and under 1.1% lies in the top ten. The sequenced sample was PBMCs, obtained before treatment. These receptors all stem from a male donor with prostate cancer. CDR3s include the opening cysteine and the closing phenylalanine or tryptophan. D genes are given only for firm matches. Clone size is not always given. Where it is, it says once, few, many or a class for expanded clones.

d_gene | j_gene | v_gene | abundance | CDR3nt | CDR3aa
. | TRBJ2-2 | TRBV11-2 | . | TGTGCCAGCATCGAGGCCGGGGAGCTGTTTTTT | CASIEAGELFF
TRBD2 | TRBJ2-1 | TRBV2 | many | TGTGCCAGCGGGGGGACTAGCGGGTACAATGAGCAGTTCTTC | CASGGTSGYNEQFF
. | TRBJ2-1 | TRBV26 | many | TGTGCCAGCAGTTCATCGCCCGGGACCTACAATGAGCAGTTCTTC | CASSSSPGTYNEQFF
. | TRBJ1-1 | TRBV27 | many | TGTGCCAGCAGTTTATTTATCCCTACGGGTTGGACTGAAGCTTTCTTT | CASSLFIPTGWTEAFF
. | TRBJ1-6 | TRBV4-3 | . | TGCGCCAGCAGCCAAGAAGAGGGACGGGATTCACCCCTCCACTTT | CASSQEEGRDSPLHF
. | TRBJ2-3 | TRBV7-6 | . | TGTGCCAGCAGCTTAGCCGTACTCGTGGGCACAGAAACGCAGTATTTT | CASSLAVLVGTETQYF
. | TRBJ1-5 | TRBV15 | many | TGTGCCACCAGCAGAGCTGGGGGCGGCAATCAGCCCCAGCATTTT | CATSRAGGGNQPQHF
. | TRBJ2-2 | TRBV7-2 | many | TGTGCCAGCAGCCCCCACTTCGAGCCTTACACCGGGGAGCTGTTTTTT | CASSPHFEPYTGELFF
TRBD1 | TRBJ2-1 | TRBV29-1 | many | TGCAGCGTCGCCACAGGGGGGAACTACAATGAGCAGTTCTTC | CSVATGGNYNEQFF
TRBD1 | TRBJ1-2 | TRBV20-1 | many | TGCAGTGCTGACAGGGGCGGCTATGGCTACACCTTC | CSADRGGYGYTF
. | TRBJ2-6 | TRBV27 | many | TGTGCCAGCACCTCCGGAGTCTCTGGGGCCAACGTCCTGACTTTC | CASTSGVSGANVLTF
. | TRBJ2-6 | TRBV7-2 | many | TGTGCCAGCAGCCCAGGGCCGGTCTCTGGGGCCAACGTCCTGACTTTC | CASSPGPVSGANVLTF
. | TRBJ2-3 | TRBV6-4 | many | TGTGCCAGCAGGCGGGACCCAACCTACACAGATACGCAGTATTTT | CASRRDPTYTDTQYF
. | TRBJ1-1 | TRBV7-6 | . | TGTGCCAGCAGCTTAAGCGTAGGGCAGACGGTCACTGAAGCTTTCTTT | CASSLSVGQTVTEAFF
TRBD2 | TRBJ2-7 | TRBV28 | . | TGTGCCAGCATGTCCAGCGGGAGTGTGGGCGAGCAGTACTTC | CASMSSGSVGEQYF
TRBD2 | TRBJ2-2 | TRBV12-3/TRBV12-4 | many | TGTGCCAGCAGTTTCGGACTAGCGGCCGGGGAGCTGTTTTTT | CASSFGLAAGELFF
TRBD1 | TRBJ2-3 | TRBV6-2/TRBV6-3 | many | TGTGCCAGCAGACGACGACAGGGTTCGGGCACAGATACGCAGTATTTT | CASRRRQGSGTDTQYF
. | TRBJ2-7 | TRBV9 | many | TGTGCCAGCAGCGTGGGACCCCCCGGTTTCGAGCAGTACTTC | CASSVGPPGFEQYF
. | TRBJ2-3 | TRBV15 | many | TGTGCCACCAGCAGATCTACCGGGATCGCTGGGAGTGGGGTCACAGATACGCAGTATTTT | CATSRSTGIAGSGVTDTQYF
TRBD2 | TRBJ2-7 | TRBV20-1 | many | TGCAGTGCTAGATCTCCGGGGACTAGCGGAGTCTACGAGCAGTACTTC | CSARSPGTSGVYEQYF
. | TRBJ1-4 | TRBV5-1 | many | TGCGCCAGCAGCTTGTTCTTCGGGGATGAAAAACTGTTTTTT | CASSLFFGDEKLFF
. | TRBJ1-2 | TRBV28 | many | TGTGCCAGCAGTTTCCTTACGGGTGGATATGGCTACACCTTC | CASSFLTGGYGYTF
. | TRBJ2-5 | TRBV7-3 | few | TGTGCCAGCAGCTTAATCGGTTTCGGAGAAACCCAGTACTTC | CASSLIGFGETQYF
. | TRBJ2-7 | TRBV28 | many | TGTGCCAGCAGTTTATCACAGGTTCGAGAGCAGTACTTC | CASSLSQVREQYF
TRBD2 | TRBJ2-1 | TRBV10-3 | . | TGTGCCATCAGTGACACTAGCGGGAGCAATGAGCAGTTCTTC | CAISDTSGSNEQFF
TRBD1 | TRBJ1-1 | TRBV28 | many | TGTGCCAGCAGTGGACCCGGACAGGGGACTGAAGCTTTCTTT | CASSGPGQGTEAFF
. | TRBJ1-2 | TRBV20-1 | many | TGCAGTGCTAGGTCGCCGGGACTCGGGGGGTCGACACATGGCTACACCTTC | CSARSPGLGGSTHGYTF
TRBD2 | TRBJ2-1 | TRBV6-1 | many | TGTGCCAGCAGTAAGGGCGGGAGCTACAATGAGCAGTTCTTC | CASSKGGSYNEQFF
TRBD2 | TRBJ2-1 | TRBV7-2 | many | TGTGCCAGCAGCTTAGAATCTAGCGGGAGGGCGAATGAGCAGTTCTTC | CASSLESSGRANEQFF
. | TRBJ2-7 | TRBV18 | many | TGTGCCAGCTCACCCCCGGACGGAGCCTACGAGCAGTACTTC | CASSPPDGAYEQYF
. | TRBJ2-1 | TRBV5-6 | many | TGTGCCAGCAGCAATCCCAAGACGGTCTTCGTTCAGCAGTTCTTC | CASSNPKTVFVQQFF
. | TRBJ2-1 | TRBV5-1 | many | TGCGCCAGCAGCTTGGTTGGTGGTAGCCGAAATGAGCAGTTCTTC | CASSLVGGSRNEQFF
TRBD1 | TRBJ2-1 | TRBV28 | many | TGTGCCAGCAGTTTCTTGGAGTACAGGGGCTCCCCAAGCTCCTACAATGAGCAGTTCTTC | CASSFLEYRGSPSSYNEQFF
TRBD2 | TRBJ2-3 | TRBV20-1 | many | TGCAGTGCCAATAGCGGGAGTAGGGGAGATACGCAGTATTTT | CSANSGSRGDTQYF
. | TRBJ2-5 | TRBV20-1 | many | TGCAGTGCTATCGACTGGGGGGCTAGCGTCTTCGGTGAGACCCAGTACTTC | CSAIDWGASVFGETQYF
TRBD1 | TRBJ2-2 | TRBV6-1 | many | TGTGCCAGCAGTACCTTTTACGTGACAGGGGACGACACCGGGGAGCTGTTTTTT | CASSTFYVTGDDTGELFF
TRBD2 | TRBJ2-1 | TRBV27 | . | TGTGCAGCCCGGACTAGCGGGAGTAATGAGCAGTTCTTC | CAARTSGSNEQFF
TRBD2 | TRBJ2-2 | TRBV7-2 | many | TGTGCCAGCAGCTTAACAGCGGGGGGGACCGGGGAGCTGTTTTTT | CASSLTAGGTGELFF
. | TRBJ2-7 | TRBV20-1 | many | TGCAGTGCTAGAGCAAGGGACCGAGCCTACGAGCAGTACTTC | CSARARDRAYEQYF
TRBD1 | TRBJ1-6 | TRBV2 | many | TGTGCCAGCAGTTTTCCGGGACAGGGTGATTCACCCCTCCACTTT | CASSFPGQGDSPLHF
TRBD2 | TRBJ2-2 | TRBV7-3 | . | TGTGCCAGCTCCAGGACTAGCGGGGCCGGGGAGCTGTTTTTT | CASSRTSGAGELFF
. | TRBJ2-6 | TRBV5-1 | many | TGCGCCAGCAGCTTGGCTACACACTCTGGGGCCAACGTCCTGACTTTC | CASSLATHSGANVLTF
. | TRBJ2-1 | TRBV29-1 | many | TGCAGCGTTCGGGGTGGTAGTGAGCAGTTCTTC | CSVRGGSEQFF
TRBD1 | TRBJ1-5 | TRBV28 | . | TGTGCCACCCGGACAGGCGGTACGAGGCCCCAGCATTTT | CATRTGGTRPQHF
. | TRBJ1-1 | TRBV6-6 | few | TGTGCCAGCAGTTACCAGGGGCGCGAGGCTTTCTTT | CASSYQGREAFF
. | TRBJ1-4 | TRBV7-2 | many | TGTGCCAGCAGCTTCCCCGGGACGTCTGGTGAAAAACTGTTTTTT | CASSFPGTSGEKLFF
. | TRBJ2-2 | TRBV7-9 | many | TGTGCCAGCAGCCCCGGAGGGGACGGGGAGCTGTTTTTT | CASSPGGDGELFF
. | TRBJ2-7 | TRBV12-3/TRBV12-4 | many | TGTGCCAGCAGTTTAGGGGACCACGAGCAGTACTTC | CASSLGDHEQYF
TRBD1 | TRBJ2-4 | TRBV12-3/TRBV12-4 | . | TGTGCCAGCAGCCCCGGGACAGGGGCCTTGACTGCCAAAAACATTCAGTACTTC | CASSPGTGALTAKNIQYF
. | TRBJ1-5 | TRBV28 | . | TGTGCCAGCAGTCTGCGGGATCAGCCCCAGCATTTC | CASSLRDQPQHF
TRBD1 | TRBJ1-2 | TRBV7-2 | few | TGTGCCAGCGTTTCAACCGGGACAGGGGTGGGCTACACCTTC | CASVSTGTGVGYTF